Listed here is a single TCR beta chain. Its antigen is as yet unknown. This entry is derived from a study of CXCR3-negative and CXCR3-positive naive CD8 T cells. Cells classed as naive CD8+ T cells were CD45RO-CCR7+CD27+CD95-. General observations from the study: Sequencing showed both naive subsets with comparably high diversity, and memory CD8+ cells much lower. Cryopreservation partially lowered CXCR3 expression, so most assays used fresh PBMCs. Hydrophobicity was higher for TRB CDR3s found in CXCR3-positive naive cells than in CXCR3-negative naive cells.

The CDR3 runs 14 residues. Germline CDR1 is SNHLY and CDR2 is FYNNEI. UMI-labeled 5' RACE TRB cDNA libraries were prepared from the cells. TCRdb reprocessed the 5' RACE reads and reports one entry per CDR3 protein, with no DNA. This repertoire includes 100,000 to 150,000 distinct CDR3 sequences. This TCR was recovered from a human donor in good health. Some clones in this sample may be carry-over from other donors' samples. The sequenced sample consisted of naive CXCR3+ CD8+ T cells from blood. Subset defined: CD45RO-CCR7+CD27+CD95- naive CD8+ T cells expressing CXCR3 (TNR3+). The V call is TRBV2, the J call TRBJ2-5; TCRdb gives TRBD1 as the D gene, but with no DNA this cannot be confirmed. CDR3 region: CASSPGPTQETQYF.